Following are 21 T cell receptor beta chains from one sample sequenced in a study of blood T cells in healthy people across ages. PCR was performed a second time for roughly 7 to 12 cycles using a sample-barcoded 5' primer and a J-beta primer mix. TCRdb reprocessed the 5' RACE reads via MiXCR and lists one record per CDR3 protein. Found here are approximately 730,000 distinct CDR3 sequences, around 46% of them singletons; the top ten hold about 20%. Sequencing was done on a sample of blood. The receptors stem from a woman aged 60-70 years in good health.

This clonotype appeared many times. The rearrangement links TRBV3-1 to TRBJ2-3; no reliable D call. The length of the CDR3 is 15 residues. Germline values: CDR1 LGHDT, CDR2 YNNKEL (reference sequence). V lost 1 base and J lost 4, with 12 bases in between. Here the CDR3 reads CASSQALYSADTQYF. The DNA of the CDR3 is TGTGCCAGCAGCCAAGCGTTGTACTCCGCAGATACGCAGTATTTT.

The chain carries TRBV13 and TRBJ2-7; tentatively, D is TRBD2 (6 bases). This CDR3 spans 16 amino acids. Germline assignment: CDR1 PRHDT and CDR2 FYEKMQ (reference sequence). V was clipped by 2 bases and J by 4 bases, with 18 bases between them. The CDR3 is CASSLKLSGRRYEQYF. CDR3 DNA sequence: TGTGCCAGCAGCTTAAAGCTTAGCGGTCGGCGGTACGAGCAGTACTTC.

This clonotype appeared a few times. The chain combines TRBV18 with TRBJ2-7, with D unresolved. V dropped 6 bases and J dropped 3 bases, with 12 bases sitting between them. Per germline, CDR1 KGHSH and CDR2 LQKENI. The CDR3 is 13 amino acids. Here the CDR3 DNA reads TGTGCCAGCTCGTCCCCCAGTCGCTACGAGCAGTACTTC. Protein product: CASSSPSRYEQYF.

The CDR3 DNA reads TGCGCCAGCAGCTTGGTACCGGGGGTGAACACCGGGGAGCTGTTTTTT. Its protein is CASSLVPGVNTGELFF. The chain combines TRBV5-1 with TRBJ2-2; maybe TRBD2 (6 bases). This CDR3 has 16 residues. CDR1 is SGHRS, CDR2 YFSETQ, per germline. Trimming removed 0 bases at V and 1 base at J, with 10 bases between.

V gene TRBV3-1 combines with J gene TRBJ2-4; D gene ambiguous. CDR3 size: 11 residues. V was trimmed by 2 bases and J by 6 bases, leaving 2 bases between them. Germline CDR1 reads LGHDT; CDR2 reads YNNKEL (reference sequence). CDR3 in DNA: TGTGCCAGCAGCCAACGAAACATTCAGTACTTC. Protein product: CASSQRNIQYF. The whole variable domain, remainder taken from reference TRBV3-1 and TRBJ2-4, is DTAVSQTPKYLVTQMGNDKSIKCEQNLGHDTMYWYKQDSKKFLKIMFSYNNKELIINETVPNRFSPKSPDKAHLNLHINSLELGDSAVYFCASSQRNIQYFGAGTRLSVL.

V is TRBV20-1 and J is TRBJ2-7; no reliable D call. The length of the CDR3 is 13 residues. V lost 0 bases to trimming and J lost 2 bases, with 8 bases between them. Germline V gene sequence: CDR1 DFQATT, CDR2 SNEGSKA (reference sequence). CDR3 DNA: TGCAGTGCTAGAGAGCAGTCAGCCTACGAGCAGTACTTC. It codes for CSAREQSAYEQYF.

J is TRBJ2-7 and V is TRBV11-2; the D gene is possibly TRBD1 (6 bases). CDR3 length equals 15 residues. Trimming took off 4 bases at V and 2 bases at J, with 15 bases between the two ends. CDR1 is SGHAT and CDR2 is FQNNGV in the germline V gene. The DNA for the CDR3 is TGTGCCAGCAGCTCGCCTCGGACAGCGCCCTACGAGCAGTACTTC. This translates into CASSSPRTAPYEQYF.

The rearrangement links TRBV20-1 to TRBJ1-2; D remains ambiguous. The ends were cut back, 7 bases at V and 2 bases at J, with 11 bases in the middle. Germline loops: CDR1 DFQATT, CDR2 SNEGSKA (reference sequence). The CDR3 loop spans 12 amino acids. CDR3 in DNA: TGCAGTGTTACCACAGAAAACTATGGCTACACCTTC. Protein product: CSVTTENYGYTF.

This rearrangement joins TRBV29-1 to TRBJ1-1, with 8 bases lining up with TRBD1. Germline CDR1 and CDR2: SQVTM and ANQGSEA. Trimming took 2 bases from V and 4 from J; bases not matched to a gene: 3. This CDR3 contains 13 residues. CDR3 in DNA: TGCAGCGTTGAATCAGGGGGCGTCACTGAAGCTTTCTTT. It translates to CSVESGGVTEAFF. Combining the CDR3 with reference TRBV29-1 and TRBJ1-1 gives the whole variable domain SAVISQKPSRDICQRGTSLTIQCQVDSQVTMMFWYRQQPGQSLTLIATANQGSEATYESGFVIDKFPISRPNLTFSTLTVSNMSPEDSSIYLCSVESGGVTEAFFGQGTRLTVV.

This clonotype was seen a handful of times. CDR3 nucleotide sequence: TGTGCCAGCAGACGGACCTCTAATGAAAAACTGTTTTTT. The encoded protein is CASRRTSNEKLFF. V gene TRBV11-2 combines with J gene TRBJ1-4; no definite D call. Germline CDR1 and CDR2: SGHAT and FQNNGV. V was shortened by 6 bases and J by 3 bases, with 8 bases between the two germline ends. The length of the CDR3 is 13 residues.

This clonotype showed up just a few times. CDR3 coding DNA: TGTGCCAGCGTTCGGAACAATGAGCAGTTCTTC. It codes for CASVRNNEQFF. The chain has TRBV6-2 or TRBV6-3 and TRBJ2-1, with D unresolved. V was pared by 8 bases and J by 5 bases, with 7 bases between. The CDR3 length is 11 residues. Per germline, CDR1 MNHEY and CDR2 SVGEGT.

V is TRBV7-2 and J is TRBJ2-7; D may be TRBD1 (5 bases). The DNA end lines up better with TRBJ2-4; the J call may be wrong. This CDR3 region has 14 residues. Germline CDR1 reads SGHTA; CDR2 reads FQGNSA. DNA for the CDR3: TGTGCCAGCAGCTTCGCAGGGCCTAAAAACATTCAGTACTTC. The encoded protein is CASSFAGPKNIQYF.

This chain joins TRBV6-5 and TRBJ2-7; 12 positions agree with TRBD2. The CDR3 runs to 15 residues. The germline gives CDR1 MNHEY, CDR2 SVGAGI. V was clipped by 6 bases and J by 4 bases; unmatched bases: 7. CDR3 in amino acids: CASRSRTSGVYEQYF. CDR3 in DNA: TGTGCCAGCAGATCTCGGACTAGCGGGGTTTACGAGCAGTACTTC.

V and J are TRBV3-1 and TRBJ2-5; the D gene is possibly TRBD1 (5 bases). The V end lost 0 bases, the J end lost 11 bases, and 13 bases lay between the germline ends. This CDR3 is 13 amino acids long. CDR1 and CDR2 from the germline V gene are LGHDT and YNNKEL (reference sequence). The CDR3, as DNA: TGTGCCAGCAGCCAAGATTCTCAGGGCATGCAGTACTTC. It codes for CASSQDSQGMQYF.

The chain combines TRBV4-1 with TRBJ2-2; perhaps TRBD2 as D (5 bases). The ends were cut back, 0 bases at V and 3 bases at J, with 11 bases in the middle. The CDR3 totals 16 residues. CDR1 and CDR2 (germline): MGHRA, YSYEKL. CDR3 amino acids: CASSQDYVSDTGELFF. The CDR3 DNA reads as TGCGCCAGCAGCCAAGATTACGTTAGCGACACCGGGGAGCTGTTTTTT.

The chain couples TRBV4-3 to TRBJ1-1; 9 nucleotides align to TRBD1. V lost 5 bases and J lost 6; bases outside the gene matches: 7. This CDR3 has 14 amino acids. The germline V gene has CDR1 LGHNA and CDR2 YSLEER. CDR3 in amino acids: CASSVGTGNSEAFF. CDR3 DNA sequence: TGCGCCAGCAGCGTCGGGACAGGGAATTCTGAAGCTTTCTTT.

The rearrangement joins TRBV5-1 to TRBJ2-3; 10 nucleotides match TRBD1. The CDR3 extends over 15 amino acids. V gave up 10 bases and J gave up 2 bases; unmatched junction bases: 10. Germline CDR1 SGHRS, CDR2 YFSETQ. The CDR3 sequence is CAGWRTGGPTDTQYF. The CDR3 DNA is TGCGCCGGCTGGCGGACAGGGGGTCCCACAGATACGCAGTATTTT.

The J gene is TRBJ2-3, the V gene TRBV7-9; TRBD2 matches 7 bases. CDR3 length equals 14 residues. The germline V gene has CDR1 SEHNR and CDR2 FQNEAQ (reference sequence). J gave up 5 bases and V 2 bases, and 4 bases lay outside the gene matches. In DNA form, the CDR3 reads TGTGCCAGCAGCTTACAGGGAGGGGAAGATACGCAGTATTTT. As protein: CASSLQGGEDTQYF.

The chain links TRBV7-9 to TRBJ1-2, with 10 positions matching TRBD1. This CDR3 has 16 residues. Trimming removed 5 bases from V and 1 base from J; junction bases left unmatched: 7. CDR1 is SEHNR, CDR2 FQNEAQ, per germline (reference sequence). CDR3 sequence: CASSPPGQGNNYGYTF. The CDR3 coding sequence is TGTGCCAGCAGCCCACCGGGACAGGGGAATAACTATGGCTACACCTTC.

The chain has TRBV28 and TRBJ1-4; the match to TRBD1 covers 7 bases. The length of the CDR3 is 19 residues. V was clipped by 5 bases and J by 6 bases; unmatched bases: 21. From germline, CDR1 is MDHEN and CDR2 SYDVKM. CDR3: CASSGLRQGWFVQDEKLFF. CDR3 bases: TGTGCCAGCAGTGGATTAAGACAGGGTTGGTTCGTTCAGGATGAAAAACTGTTTTTT.

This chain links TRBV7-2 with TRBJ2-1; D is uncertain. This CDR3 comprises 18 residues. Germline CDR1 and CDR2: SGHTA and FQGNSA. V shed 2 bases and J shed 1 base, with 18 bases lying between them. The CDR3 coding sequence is TGTGCCAGCAGCTTAAAACAGACTCGAGCGACGTCCTACAATGAGCAGTTCTTC. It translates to CASSLKQTRATSYNEQFF.